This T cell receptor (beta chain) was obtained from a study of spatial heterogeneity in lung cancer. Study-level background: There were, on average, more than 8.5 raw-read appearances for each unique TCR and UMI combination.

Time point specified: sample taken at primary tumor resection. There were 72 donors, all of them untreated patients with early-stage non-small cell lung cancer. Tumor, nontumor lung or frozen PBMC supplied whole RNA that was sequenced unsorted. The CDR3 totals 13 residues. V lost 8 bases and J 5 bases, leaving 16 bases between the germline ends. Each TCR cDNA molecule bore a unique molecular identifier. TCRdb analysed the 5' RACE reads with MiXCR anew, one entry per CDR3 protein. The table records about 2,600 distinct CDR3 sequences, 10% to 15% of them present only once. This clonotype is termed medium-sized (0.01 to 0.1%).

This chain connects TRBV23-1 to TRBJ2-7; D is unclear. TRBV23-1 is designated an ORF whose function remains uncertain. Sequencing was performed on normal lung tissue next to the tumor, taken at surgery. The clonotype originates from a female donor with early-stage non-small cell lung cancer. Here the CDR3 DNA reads TGCGCCAGCCGTAGACCGGGTGGCAACGAGCAGTACTTC. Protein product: CASRRPGGNEQYF.